This T cell receptor beta chain was captured in a study of shared clonotypes between healthy human individuals. Background on the study: CD4 naive and CD4 memory each took three plates per donor, while CD8 naive took two and CD8 memory one.

The CDR3 totals 13 residues. The V and J ends lost 8 bases and 3 bases respectively, with 11 bases between them. Germline V CDR1 and CDR2: MNHNY, SVGAGI (reference sequence). Terminally differentiated effector memory CD45RA+ cells were excluded from the naive CD8 cells, which were CD45RO-negative and positively selected for CCR7. General observations from the study: Sharing across four donors was highest in naive CD4 (around 5%) and lowest in memory CD8 (around 0.4%). An effect of sequencing depth on clonotype sharing among donors was expected. Limited genetic and exposure-history diversity came from having few donors.

Note on this clone: Its antigen is as yet unknown.

Assay used: immunoSEQ multiplex PCR; TCRdb lists only in-frame clones, some missing. Of roughly 2,000,000 clones listed, about 94% are singletons. The sequence came from a man aged 18-30 years in good health. Some clones in this sample may be carry-over from other donors' samples. Sequencing was performed on naive CD8+ T cells from PBMCs. The chain combines TRBV6-6 with TRBJ2-1; possible D gene TRBD2, 6 bases. In DNA, the CDR3 is TGTGCCAGCTTTGGCGGGGACTACAATGAGCAGTTCTTC. It is translated as CASFGGDYNEQFF.